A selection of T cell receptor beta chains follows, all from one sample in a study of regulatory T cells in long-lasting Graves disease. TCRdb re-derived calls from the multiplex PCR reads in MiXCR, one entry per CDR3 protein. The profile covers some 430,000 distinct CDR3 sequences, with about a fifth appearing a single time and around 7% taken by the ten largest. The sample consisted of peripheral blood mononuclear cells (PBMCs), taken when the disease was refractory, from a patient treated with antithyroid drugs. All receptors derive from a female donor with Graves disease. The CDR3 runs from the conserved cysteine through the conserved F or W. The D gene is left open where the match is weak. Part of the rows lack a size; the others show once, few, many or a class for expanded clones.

CDR3: CASSPLRPSRYGYTF
DNA: TGTGCCAGCAGCCCTTTACGGCCCTCGCGCTATGGCTACACCTTC
D: .
V: TRBV11-2
J: TRBJ1-2
size: .
length: 15

CDR3: CASSLPYGTENQPQHF
DNA: TGTGCCAGTTCGCTCCCTTACGGGACGGAGAATCAGCCCCAGCATTTT
D: .
V: TRBV19
J: TRBJ1-5
size: few
length: 16

CDR3: CSARDPGGKLFF
DNA: TGCAGTGCTAGGGACCCCGGGGGAAAACTGTTTTTT
D: .
V: TRBV20-1
J: TRBJ1-4
size: many
length: 12

CDR3: CASRGATGSYEQYF
DNA: TGTGCCAGCCGGGGGGCGACAGGGAGCTACGAGCAGTACTTC
D: .
V: TRBV28
J: TRBJ2-7
size: many
length: 14

CDR3: CASSEEGGRTDYNSPLHF
DNA: TGTGCCAGCAGTGAAGAGGGAGGCAGAACGGACTATAATTCACCCCTCCACTTT
D: .
V: TRBV2
J: TRBJ1-6
size: many
length: 18

CDR3: CATSTRRSRVTEAFF
DNA: TGTGCCACCAGCACGAGAAGAAGTCGGGTAACTGAAGCTTTCTTT
D: .
V: TRBV15
J: TRBJ1-1
size: .
length: 15

CDR3: CASSLDRGGGNQPQHF
DNA: TGTGCCAGTAGCCTCGACAGGGGAGGGGGCAATCAGCCCCAGCATTTT
D: TRBD1
V: TRBV19
J: TRBJ1-5
size: .
length: 16

CDR3: CATSEPGHGYTF
DNA: TGTGCCACCAGTGAACCCGGGCATGGCTACACCTTC
D: .
V: TRBV24-1
J: TRBJ1-2
size: many
length: 12

CDR3: CASNVRGVGKRSYNEQFF
DNA: TGTGCCAGCAACGTCAGGGGGGTAGGGAAACGCTCCTACAATGAGCAGTTCTTC
D: .
V: TRBV28
J: TRBJ2-1
size: many
length: 18

CDR3: CASSKGDYGYTF
DNA: TGCGCCAGCAGCAAGGGGGACTATGGCTACACCTTC
D: .
V: TRBV5-1
J: TRBJ1-2
size: many
length: 12

CDR3: CASGPSGLPFSGNTIYF
DNA: TGTGCTAGTGGTCCCTCGGGACTGCCCTTCTCTGGAAACACCATATATTTT
D: .
V: TRBV12-5
J: TRBJ1-3
size: few
length: 17

CDR3: CASSQGISGNTIYF
DNA: TGCGCCAGCAGCCAAGGGATCTCTGGAAACACCATATATTTT
D: .
V: TRBV4-1
J: TRBJ1-3
size: .
length: 14

CDR3: CASSLGMDTEAFF
DNA: TGTGCCAGCAGCCTTGGGATGGACACTGAAGCTTTCTTT
D: .
V: TRBV7-2
J: TRBJ1-1
size: many
length: 13

CDR3: CASSLYGNGYEQYF
DNA: TGTGCCAGCAGTTTGTACGGGAACGGGTATGAGCAGTACTTC
D: .
V: TRBV28
J: TRBJ2-7
size: .
length: 14

CDR3: CASMTGLNTEAFF
DNA: TGTGCCAGCATGACGGGGTTGAACACTGAAGCTTTCTTT
D: .
V: TRBV28
J: TRBJ1-1
size: many
length: 13

CDR3: CASSRERTYGQYF
DNA: TGTGCCAGCAGCCGCGAGCGGACCTACGGGCAGTACTTC
D: .
V: TRBV3-1
J: TRBJ2-7
size: .
length: 13

CDR3: CASSPGTSTDTQYF
DNA: TGTGCCAGCAGCCCCGGGACTAGCACAGATACGCAGTATTTT
D: .
V: TRBV28
J: TRBJ2-3
size: few
length: 14

CDR3: CASSPPLLDRGLPYEQYF
DNA: TGTGCCAGCAGCCCGCCCCTCCTCGACAGGGGGCTCCCCTACGAGCAGTACTTC
D: TRBD1
V: TRBV7-2
J: TRBJ2-7
size: .
length: 18

CDR3: CASKRTGVGEKLFF
DNA: TGTGCCAGCAAAAGGACAGGGGTAGGAGAAAAACTGTTTTTT
D: TRBD1
V: TRBV7-9
J: TRBJ1-4
size: many
length: 14

CDR3: CASSLFSPNYGYTF
DNA: TGTGCCAGCAGCCTTTTTTCCCCTAACTATGGCTACACCTTC
D: .
V: TRBV7-2
J: TRBJ1-2
size: .
length: 14

CDR3: CASNLRQGYEQYF
DNA: TGTGCCAGCAATTTGAGACAGGGCTACGAGCAGTACTTC
D: TRBD1
V: TRBV28
J: TRBJ2-7
size: .
length: 13

CDR3: CASSLYVANTEAFF
DNA: TGCGCCAGCAGCTTATACGTAGCAAACACTGAAGCTTTCTTT
D: .
V: TRBV5-1
J: TRBJ1-1
size: few
length: 14

CDR3: CSFRGGSRVRASTDTQYF
DNA: TGCAGTTTCCGGGGGGGTTCGAGGGTCCGGGCGAGCACAGATACGCAGTATTTT
D: TRBD2
V: TRBV20-1
J: TRBJ2-3
size: .
length: 18

CDR3: CASSFEGSSNEQFF
DNA: TGTGCCAGCAGCTTCGAAGGTTCTAGCAATGAGCAGTTCTTC
D: .
V: TRBV7-3
J: TRBJ2-1
size: many
length: 14

CDR3: CSATDFAALSYEQYF
DNA: TGCAGTGCTACCGACTTTGCGGCGTTGTCCTACGAGCAGTACTTC
D: .
V: TRBV20-1
J: TRBJ2-7
size: many
length: 15

CDR3: CASSLNRGRVAGVLFF
DNA: TGTGCCAGCAGTTTAAACCGCGGGAGGGTGGCCGGGGTGCTGTTTTTT
D: TRBD2
V: TRBV12-3/TRBV12-4
J: TRBJ2-2
size: .
length: 16

CDR3: CASSPGGSEQFF
DNA: TGTGCCAGCTCACCGGGGGGGAGTGAGCAGTTCTTC
D: TRBD2
V: TRBV18
J: TRBJ2-1
size: .
length: 12

CDR3: CASSQEGRTGVSFQYF
DNA: TGCGCCAGCAGCCAAGAAGGTAGGACAGGGGTCTCATTCCAGTACTTC
D: TRBD1
V: TRBV4-1
J: TRBJ2-7
size: few
length: 16

CDR3: CSATDRGSTEAFF
DNA: TGCAGTGCTACCGACAGGGGGAGCACTGAAGCTTTCTTT
D: TRBD1
V: TRBV20-1
J: TRBJ1-1
size: many
length: 13

CDR3: CASSLVFWRQGSLSGASVLTF
DNA: TGTGCCAGCAGCTTAGTCTTTTGGCGACAGGGAAGTCTCTCTGGGGCCAGCGTCCTGACTTTC
D: TRBD1
V: TRBV7-8
J: TRBJ2-6
size: .
length: 21

CDR3: CASSQDRDVPGELFF
DNA: TGTGCCAGCAGCCAAGACAGGGACGTTCCCGGGGAGCTGTTTTTT
D: .
V: TRBV14
J: TRBJ2-2
size: .
length: 15

CDR3: CATSDNGVRSNQPQHF
DNA: TGTGCCACCAGTGATAATGGGGTTAGGAGCAATCAGCCCCAGCATTTT
D: .
V: TRBV24-1
J: TRBJ1-5
size: many
length: 16

CDR3: CASSPPYGTETQYF
DNA: TGTGCCAGCTCACCACCATACGGGACAGAGACCCAGTACTTC
D: .
V: TRBV18
J: TRBJ2-5
size: .
length: 14

CDR3: CSVEELDTEAFF
DNA: TGCAGCGTTGAAGAGTTGGACACTGAAGCTTTCTTT
D: .
V: TRBV29-1
J: TRBJ1-1
size: many
length: 12

CDR3: CASSLDLGGAKWDTQYF
DNA: TGTGCCAGCAGCTTAGATCTAGGAGGGGCGAAGTGGGATACGCAGTATTTT
D: .
V: TRBV11-2
J: TRBJ2-3
size: .
length: 17

CDR3: CASIGEPHTRENIQYF
DNA: TGTGCCAGCATTGGGGAACCCCATACCCGGGAAAACATTCAGTACTTC
D: .
V: TRBV28
J: TRBJ2-4
size: many
length: 16

CDR3: CTSSPQGVESPLHF
DNA: TGTACCAGCAGCCCCCAGGGGGTAGAATCACCCCTCCACTTT
D: TRBD1
V: TRBV12-3/TRBV12-4
J: TRBJ1-6
size: few
length: 14

CDR3: CSARANNSPLHF
DNA: TGCAGTGCTAGAGCCAATAATTCACCCCTCCACTTT
D: .
V: TRBV20-1
J: TRBJ1-6
size: few
length: 12

CDR3: CAIRDRGLFAGNTIYF
DNA: TGTGCCATCAGGGACAGGGGGCTCTTCGCTGGAAACACCATATATTTT
D: TRBD1
V: TRBV10-3
J: TRBJ1-3
size: few
length: 16

CDR3: CASSQQGGNQPQHF
DNA: TGTGCCAGCAGTCAACAGGGGGGGAATCAGCCCCAGCATTTT
D: TRBD1
V: TRBV27
J: TRBJ1-5
size: many
length: 14